The rows below give T cell receptor beta chains drawn from one sample of a study of cytomegalovirus exposure and HLA in healthy donors. Assay used: immunoSEQ multiplex PCR; TCRdb lists only in-frame clones, some missing. This sample carries around 180,000 clones, around 83% of them seen once, and the ten largest clones take roughly 1.1%. Material: PBMCs. The receptors originated from a woman between 35 and 50 years old in good health and CMV-seronegative. The CDR3 runs from the conserved cysteine through the conserved F or W.

J: TRBJ2-5
V: TRBV6-6
CDR3: CASKRDNSWETQYF

J: TRBJ2-1
V: TRBV5-1
CDR3: CASSLVGQGEQFF

J: TRBJ1-2
V: TRBV4-3
CDR3: CASSPSHEFQPYGYTF

J: TRBJ1-1
V: TRBV7-8
CDR3: CASSLRGKANTEAFF

J: TRBJ1-2
V: TRBV5-1
CDR3: CASSRRTGGGEDGYTF

J: TRBJ1-1
V: TRBV27
CDR3: CASSLSYTGNTEAFF

J: TRBJ2-1
V: TRBV6-6
CDR3: CASSYDGSFYNEQFF

J: TRBJ2-2
V: TRBV5-1
CDR3: CASSPRHRTGELFF

J: TRBJ2-3
V: TRBV10-1
CDR3: CASSDGRYRRWDTQYF

J: TRBJ1-1
V: TRBV29-1
CDR3: CSVSDRGGTEAFF

J: TRBJ2-1
V: TRBV5-4
CDR3: CASSSANRGIYNEQFF

J: TRBJ1-2
V: TRBV7-9
CDR3: CASSSTDRSRLRGYTF